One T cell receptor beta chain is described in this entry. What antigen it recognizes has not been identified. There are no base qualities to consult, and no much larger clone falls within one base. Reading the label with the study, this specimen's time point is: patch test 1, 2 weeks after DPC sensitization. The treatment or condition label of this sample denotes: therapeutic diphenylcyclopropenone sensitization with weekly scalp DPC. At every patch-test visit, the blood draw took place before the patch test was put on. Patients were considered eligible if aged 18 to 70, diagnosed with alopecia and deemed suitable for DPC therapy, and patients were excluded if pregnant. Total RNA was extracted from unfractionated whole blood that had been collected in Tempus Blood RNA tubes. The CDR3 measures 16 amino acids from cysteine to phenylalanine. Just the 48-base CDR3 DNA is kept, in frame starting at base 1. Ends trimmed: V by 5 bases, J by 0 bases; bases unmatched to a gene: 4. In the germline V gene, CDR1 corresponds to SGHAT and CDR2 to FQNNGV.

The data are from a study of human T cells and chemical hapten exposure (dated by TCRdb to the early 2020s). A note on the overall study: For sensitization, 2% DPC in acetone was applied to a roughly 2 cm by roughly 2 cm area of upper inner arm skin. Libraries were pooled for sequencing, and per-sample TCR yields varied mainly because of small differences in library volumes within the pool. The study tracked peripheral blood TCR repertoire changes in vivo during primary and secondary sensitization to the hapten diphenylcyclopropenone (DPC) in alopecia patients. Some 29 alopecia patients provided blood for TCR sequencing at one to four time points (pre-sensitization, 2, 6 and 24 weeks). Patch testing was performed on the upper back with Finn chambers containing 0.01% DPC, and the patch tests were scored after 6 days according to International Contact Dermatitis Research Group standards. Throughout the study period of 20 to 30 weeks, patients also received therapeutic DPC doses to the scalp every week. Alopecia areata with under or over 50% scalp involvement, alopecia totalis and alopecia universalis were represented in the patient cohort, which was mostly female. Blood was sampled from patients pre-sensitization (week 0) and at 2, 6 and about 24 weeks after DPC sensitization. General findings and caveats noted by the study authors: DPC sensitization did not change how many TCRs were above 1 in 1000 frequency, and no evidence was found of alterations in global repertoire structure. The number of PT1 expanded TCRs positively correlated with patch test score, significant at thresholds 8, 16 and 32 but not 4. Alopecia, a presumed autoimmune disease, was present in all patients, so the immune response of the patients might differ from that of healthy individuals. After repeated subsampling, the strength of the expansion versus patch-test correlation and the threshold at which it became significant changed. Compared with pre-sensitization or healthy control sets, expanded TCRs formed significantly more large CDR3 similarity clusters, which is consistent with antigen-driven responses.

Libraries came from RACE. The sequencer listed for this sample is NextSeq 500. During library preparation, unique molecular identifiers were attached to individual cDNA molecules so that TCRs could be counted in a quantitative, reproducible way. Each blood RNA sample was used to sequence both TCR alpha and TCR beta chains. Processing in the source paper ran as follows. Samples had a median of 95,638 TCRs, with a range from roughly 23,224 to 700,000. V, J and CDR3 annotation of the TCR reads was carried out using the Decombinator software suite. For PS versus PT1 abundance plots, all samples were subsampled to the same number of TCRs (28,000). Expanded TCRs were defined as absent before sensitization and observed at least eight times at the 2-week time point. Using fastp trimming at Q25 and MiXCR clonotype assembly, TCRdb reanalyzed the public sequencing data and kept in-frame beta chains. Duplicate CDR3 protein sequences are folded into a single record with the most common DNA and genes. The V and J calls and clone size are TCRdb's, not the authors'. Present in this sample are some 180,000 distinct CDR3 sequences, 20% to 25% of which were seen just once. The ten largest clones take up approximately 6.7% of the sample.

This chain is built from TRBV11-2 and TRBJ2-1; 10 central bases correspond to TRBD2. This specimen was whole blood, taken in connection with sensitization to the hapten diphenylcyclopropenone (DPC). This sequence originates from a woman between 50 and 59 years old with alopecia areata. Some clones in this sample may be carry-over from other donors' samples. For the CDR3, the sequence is CASSLLAGSSYNEQFF. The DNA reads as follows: TGTGCCAGCAGCCTACTAGCGGGAAGCTCCTACAATGAGCAGTTCTTC.